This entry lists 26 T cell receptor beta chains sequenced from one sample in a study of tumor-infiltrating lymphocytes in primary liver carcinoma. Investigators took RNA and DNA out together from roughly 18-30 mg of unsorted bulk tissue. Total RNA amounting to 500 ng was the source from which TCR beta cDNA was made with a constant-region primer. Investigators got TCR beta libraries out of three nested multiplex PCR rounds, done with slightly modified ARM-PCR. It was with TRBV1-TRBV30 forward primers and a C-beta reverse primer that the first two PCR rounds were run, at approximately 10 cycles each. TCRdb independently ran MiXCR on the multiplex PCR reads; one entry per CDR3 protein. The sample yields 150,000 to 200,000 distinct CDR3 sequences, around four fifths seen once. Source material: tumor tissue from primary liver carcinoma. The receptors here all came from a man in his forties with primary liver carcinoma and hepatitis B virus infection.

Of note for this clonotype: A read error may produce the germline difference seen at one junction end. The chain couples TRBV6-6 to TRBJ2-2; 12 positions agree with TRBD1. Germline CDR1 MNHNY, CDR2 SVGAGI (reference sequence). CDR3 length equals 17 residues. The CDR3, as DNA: TGTGCCAGCAGTTACTCGGGACAGGGGGCGGGGACCCGGGAGCGGTTTTTT. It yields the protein CASSYSGQGAGTRERFF.

The CDR3, as DNA: TGTGTCGGCAGCACAGCGGGGACTACTGAAGCTTTCTTT. It codes for CVGSTAGTTEAFF. V is TRBV6-6 and J is TRBJ1-1; D perhaps matches TRBD1 (5 bases). The germline CDR1 and CDR2 sequences are MNHNY and SVGAGI (reference sequence). CDR3 size: 13 residues.

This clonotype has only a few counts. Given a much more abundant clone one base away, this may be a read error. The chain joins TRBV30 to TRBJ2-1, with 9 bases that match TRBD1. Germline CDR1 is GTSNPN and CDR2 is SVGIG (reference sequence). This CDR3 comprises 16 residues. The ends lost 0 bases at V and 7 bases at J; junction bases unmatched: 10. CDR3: CAWSVCGQGIGNEQFF. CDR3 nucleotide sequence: TGTGCCTGGAGTGTATGTGGACAGGGGATAGGTAATGAGCAGTTCTTC.

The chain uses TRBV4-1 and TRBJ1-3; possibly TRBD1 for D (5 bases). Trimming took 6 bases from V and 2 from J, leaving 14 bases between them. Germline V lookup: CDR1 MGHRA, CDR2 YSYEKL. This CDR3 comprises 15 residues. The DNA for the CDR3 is TGCGCCAGCAGTCCTACACGGGGCACTGGAAACACCATATATTTT. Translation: CASSPTRGTGNTIYF.

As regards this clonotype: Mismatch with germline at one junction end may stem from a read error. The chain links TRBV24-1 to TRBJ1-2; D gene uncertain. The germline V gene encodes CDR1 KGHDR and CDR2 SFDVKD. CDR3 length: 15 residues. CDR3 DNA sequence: TGTGCCATCAGTGATCCGGTAGACGGATCCTATGGCTACACCTTC. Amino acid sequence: CAISDPVDGSYGYTF.

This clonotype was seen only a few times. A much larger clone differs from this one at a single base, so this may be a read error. Here the CDR3 reads CASSGHWETHYF. In DNA form, the CDR3 reads TGTGCCAGCAGCGGACATTGGGAGACCCACTACTTC. The chain is built from TRBV7-8 and TRBJ2-5; TRBD1 or TRBD2 may be the D gene (5 bases each). This CDR3 has 12 amino acids. The V gene's germline CDR1 is SGHVS and CDR2 FQNEAQ.

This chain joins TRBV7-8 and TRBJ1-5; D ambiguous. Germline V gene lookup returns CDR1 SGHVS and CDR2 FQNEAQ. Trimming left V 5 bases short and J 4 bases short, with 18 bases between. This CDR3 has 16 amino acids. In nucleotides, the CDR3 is TGTGCCAGCAGCGGGCGGGGTAATACTACGAATCAGCCCCAGCATTTT. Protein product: CASSGRGNTTNQPQHF. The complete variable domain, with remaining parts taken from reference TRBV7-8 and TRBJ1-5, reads GAGVSQSPRYKVAKRGQDVALRCDPISGHVSLFWYQQALGQGPEFLTYFQNEAQLDKSGLPSDRFFAERPEGSVSTLKIQRTQQEDSAVYLCASSGRGNTTNQPQHFGDGTRLSIL.

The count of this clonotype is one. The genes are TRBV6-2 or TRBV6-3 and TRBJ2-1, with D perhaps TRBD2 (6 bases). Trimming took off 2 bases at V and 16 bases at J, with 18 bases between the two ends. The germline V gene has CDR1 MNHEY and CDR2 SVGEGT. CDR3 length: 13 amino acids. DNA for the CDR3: TGTGCCAGCAGTTACGACGCAGGGACTGAGCTTTTCTTC. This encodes CASSYDAGTELFF.

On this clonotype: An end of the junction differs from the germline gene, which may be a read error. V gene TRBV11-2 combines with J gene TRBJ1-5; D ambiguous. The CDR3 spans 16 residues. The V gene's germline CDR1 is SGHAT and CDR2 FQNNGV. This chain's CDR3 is CASTLKGRLTNQPQRF. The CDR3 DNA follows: TGTGCCAGCACCCTAAAAGGGAGACTGACGAATCAGCCCCAGCGTTTT.

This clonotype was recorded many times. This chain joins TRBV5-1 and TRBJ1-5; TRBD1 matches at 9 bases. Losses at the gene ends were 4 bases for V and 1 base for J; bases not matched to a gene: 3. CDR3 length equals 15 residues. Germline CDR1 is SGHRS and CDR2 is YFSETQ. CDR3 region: CASSVGTGSNQPQHF. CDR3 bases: TGCGCCAGCAGCGTCGGGACAGGGAGCAATCAGCCCCAGCATTTT. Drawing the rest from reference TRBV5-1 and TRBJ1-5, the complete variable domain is KAGVTQTPRYLIKTRGQQVTLSCSPISGHRSVSWYQQTPGQGLQFLFEYFSETQRNKGNFPGRFSGRQFSNSRSEMNVSTLELGDSALYLCASSVGTGSNQPQHFGDGTRLSIL.

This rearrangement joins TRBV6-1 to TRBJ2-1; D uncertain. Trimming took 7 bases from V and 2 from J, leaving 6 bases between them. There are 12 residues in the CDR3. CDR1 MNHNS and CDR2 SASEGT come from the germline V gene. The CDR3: CASIPAYNEQFF. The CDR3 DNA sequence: TGTGCCAGCATACCGGCCTACAATGAGCAGTTCTTC.

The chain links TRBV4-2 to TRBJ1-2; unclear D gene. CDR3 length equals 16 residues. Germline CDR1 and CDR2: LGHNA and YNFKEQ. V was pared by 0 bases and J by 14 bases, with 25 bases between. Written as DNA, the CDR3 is TGTGCCAGCAGCCAAGACCCTTCTGCGGGTAACTATGACTATACCTTC. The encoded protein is CASSQDPSAGNYDYTF.

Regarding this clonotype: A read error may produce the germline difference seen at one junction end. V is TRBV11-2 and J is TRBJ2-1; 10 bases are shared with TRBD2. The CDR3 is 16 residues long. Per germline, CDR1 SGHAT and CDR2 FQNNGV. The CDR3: CATSLVGTSDYIEQFF. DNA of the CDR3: TGTGCCACCAGCTTAGTTGGGACTAGCGACTACATTGAGCAGTTCTTC.

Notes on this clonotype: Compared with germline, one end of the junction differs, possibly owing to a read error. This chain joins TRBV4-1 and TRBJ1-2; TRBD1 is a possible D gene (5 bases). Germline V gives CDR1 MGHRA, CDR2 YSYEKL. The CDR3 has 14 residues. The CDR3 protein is CASSLSQGFYSYTF. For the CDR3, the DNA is TGCGCCAGCAGCCTATCTCAGGGATTCTATAGCTACACCTTC.

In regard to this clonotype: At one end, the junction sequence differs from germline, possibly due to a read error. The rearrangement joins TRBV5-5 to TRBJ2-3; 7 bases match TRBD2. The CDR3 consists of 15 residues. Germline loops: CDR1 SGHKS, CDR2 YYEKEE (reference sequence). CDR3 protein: CTSRLTGRHPDTHYF. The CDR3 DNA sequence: TGTACCAGCAGGTTGACCGGGAGGCACCCAGATACGCATTATTTT.

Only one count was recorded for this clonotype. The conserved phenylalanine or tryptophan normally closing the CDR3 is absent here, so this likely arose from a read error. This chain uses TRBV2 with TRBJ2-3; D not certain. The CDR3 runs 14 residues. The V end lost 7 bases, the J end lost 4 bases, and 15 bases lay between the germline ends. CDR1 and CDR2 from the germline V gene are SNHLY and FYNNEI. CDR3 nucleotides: TGTGCCAGCAAGGTGGGCCTAAAAGCAGATACGCAGTATTTG. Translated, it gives CASKVGLKADTQYL.

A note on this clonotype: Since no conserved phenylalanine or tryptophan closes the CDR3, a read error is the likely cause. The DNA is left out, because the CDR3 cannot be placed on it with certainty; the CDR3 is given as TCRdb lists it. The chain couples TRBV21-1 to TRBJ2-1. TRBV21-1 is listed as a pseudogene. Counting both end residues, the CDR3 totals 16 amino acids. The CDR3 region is CANSKARPDRPNEQFL.

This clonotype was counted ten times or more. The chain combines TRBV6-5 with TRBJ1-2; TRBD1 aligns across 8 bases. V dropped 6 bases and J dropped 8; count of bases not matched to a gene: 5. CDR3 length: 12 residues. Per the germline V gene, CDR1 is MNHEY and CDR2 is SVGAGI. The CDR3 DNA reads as TGTGCCAGCAGCCACCGGGACAGGGGCTACACCTTC. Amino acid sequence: CASSHRDRGYTF.

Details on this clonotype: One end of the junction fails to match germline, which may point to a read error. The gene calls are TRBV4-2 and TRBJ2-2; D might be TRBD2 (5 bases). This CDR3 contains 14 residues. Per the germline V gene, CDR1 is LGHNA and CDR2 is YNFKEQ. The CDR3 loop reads CASTPERSTGEMFF. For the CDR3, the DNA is TGTGCCAGCACCCCGGAACGTTCCACCGGGGAGATGTTTTTT.

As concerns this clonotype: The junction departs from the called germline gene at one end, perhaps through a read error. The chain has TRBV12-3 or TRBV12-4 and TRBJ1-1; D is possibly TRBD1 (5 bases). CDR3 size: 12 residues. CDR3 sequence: CANCSAGSEAFF. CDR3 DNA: TGTGCCAACTGTTCGGCAGGGAGTGAAGCCTTCTTT.

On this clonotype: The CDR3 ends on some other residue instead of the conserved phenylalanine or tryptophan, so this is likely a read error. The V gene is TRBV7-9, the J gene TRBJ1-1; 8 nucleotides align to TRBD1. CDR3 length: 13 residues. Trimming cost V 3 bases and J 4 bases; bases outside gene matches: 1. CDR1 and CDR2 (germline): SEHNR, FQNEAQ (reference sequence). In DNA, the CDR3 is TGTGCCAGCAGCTTGACAGGGGCCACTGAAGCTTTCGTT. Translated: CASSLTGATEAFV.

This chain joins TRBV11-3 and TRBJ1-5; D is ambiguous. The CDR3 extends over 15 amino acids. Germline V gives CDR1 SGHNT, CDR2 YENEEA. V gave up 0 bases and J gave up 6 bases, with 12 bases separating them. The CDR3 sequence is CASSLDPGMSQPQHF. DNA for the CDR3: TGTGCCAGCAGCTTAGATCCGGGGATGTCTCAGCCCCAGCATTTT.

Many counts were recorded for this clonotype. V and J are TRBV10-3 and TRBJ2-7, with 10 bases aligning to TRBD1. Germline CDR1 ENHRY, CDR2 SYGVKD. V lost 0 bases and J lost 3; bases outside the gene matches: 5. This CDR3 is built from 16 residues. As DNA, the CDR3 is TGTGCCATCAGTGAGTCTAGGACAGGGGGGCTCTACGAGCAGTACTTC. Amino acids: CAISESRTGGLYEQYF.

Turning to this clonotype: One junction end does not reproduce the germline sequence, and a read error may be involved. The CDR3 bases are TGCAGCGTGTCGGGACAGGGGGCCGGCAACTGTGGCTACACGTTC. This gives the protein CSVSGQGAGNCGYTF. This chain links TRBV29-1 with TRBJ1-2; 12 positions match TRBD1. Germline CDR1 is SQVTM and CDR2 is ANQGSEA. The CDR3 length is 15 residues.

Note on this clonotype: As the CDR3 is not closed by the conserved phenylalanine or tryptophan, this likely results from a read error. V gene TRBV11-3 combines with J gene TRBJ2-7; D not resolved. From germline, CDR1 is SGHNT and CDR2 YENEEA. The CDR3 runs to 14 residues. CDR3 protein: CDTRHGVTSYEQYI. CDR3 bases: TGTGACACTCGACATGGGGTGACTTCCTACGAGCAGTACATC.

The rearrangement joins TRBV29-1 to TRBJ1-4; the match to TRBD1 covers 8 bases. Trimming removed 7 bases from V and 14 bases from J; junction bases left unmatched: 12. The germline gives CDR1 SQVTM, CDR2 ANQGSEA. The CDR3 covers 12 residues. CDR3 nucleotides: TGCAGCGCCCCGGCCAGGGGGCTTTATCTGTTTTTT. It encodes CSAPARGLYLFF.